This is a list of T cell receptor beta chains from one sample in a study of radiotherapy plus CTLA-4 blockade in lung cancer. The table came from immunoSEQ multiplex PCR; TCRdb's copy has only in-frame clones and leaves some out. The sample carries more than 75,000 clones, 72% recorded once. The sample here was peripheral blood, taken from a patient treated with radiotherapy plus ipilimumab. These receptor sequences come from a human donor with non-small cell lung cancer that progressed on radiotherapy plus ipilimumab. Both conserved end residues are part of each CDR3. The D gene is left open where the match is weak. Rows may omit the clone size; those that give it use once, few, many or a size class.

clone size,J gene,D gene,V gene,CDR3 DNA,CDR3 protein
-,TRBJ1-5,TRBD1,TRBV19,TGTGCCAGTAGTATAGGGGACAGTTATCAGCCCCAGCATTTT,CASSIGDSYQPQHF
-,TRBJ2-7,TRBD2,TRBV15,TGTGCCACCAGCAGAGACGGGCGGGAGTGGAACGAGCAGTACTTC,CATSRDGREWNEQYF
-,TRBJ2-2,TRBD2,TRBV7-3,TGTGCCAGCAGCTTTAAGGGAGGGAGGGCGACCGGGGAGCTGTTTTTT,CASSFKGGRATGELFF
-,TRBJ2-3,-,TRBV1,TGCACCAGCAGCCAAGATTGGACAGGACGGGGCACAGATACGCAGTATTTT,CTSSQDWTGRGTDTQYF
few,TRBJ2-7,-,TRBV5-1,TGCGCCAGCAGCTTGGGGGGGGCCTGGAACGAGCAGTACTTC,CASSLGGAWNEQYF
-,TRBJ1-5,-,TRBV6-5,TGTGCCAGCAGTTACGGTGGGAAGCAGCCCCAGCATTTT,CASSYGGKQPQHF
-,TRBJ2-6,TRBD2,TRBV14,TGTGCCAGCAGCCGGGGAGGGGCTGGGGCCAACGTCCTGACTTTC,CASSRGGAGANVLTF
-,TRBJ1-2,-,TRBV30,TGTGCCTGGACCAACACGCCGACCTCCCCGGGAGGCTACACCTTC,CAWTNTPTSPGGYTF
-,TRBJ1-5,TRBD1,TRBV6-5,TGTGCCAGCAGTCGGGACAGGGTTAGCAATCAGCCCCAGCATTTT,CASSRDRVSNQPQHF
few,TRBJ2-7,-,TRBV28,TGTGCCAGCAGTCTGACGGACAGCTACGAGCAGTACTTC,CASSLTDSYEQYF
-,TRBJ1-2,TRBD1,TRBV6-1,TGTGCCAGCAGTGAAGCGGAGGGGACAGGCTATGGCTACACCTTC,CASSEAEGTGYGYTF
-,TRBJ1-3,-,TRBV5-1,TGCGCCAGCAGCTCTGACCTACAGAGCTCTGGAAACACCATATATTTT,CASSSDLQSSGNTIYF
-,TRBJ2-2,TRBD1,TRBV4-1,TGCGCCAGCAGCCAAGGGGGGACAGGGGCAGTCACCGGGGAGCTGTTTTTT,CASSQGGTGAVTGELFF
-,TRBJ1-1,-,TRBV5-5,TGTGCCAGCAGCCCGGGACAACAGAACACTGAAGCTTTCTTT,CASSPGQQNTEAFF
-,TRBJ2-3,TRBD2,TRBV2,TGTGCCAGCTCAAAAAGCGGGGGGTCTGATACGCAGTATTTT,CASSKSGGSDTQYF
-,TRBJ2-4,-,TRBV11-1,TGTGCCAGCAGCCCCCGCGAAGCCAAAAACATTCAGTACTTC,CASSPREAKNIQYF
-,TRBJ2-7,TRBD2,TRBV4-1,TGCGCCAGCAGCCATAGAGCGGGGTCCAGCGAGCAGTACTTC,CASSHRAGSSEQYF
-,TRBJ2-2,-,TRBV10-3,TGTGCCATCAGTGAGTCTTGGACGGGAACCGGGGAGCTGTTTTTT,CAISESWTGTGELFF
-,TRBJ1-5,-,TRBV5-1,TGCGCCAGCAGCTTGGGCAGGGGCGACAATCAGCCCCAGCATTTT,CASSLGRGDNQPQHF
-,TRBJ2-3,-,TRBV5-6,TGTGCCAGCCGTGGGGACACAGATACGCAGTATTTT,CASRGDTDTQYF
-,TRBJ2-1,-,TRBV5-4,TGTGCCAGCAGCTTGGATGCGGACCCCACCTACAATGAGCAGTTCTTC,CASSLDADPTYNEQFF
-,TRBJ1-2,TRBD1,TRBV7-2,TGTGCCAGCAGCTCACAGGGACAGGGCTATGGCTACACCTTC,CASSSQGQGYGYTF
-,TRBJ2-7,-,TRBV2,TGTGCCAGCAGGGGTACTAACACCCTCTCCTACGAGCAGTACTTC,CASRGTNTLSYEQYF
once,TRBJ2-1,TRBD2,TRBV9,TGTGCCAGCAGCGCCCTAGCGGCCTCCTACAATGAGCAGTTCTTC,CASSALAASYNEQFF
once,TRBJ1-3,-,TRBV4-3,TGCGCCAGCAGCCAAGATAAGGGAACAGGAAACACCATATATTTT,CASSQDKGTGNTIYF
-,TRBJ2-2,TRBD1,TRBV11-3,TGTGCCAGCAGCTCTCACGACAGGGGTAACGCCGGGGAGCTGTTTTTT,CASSSHDRGNAGELFF
-,TRBJ1-1,-,TRBV6-1,TGTGCCAGCAGTGATCCGGGACGGCTGAACACTGAAGCTTTCTTT,CASSDPGRLNTEAFF
-,TRBJ2-3,-,TRBV7-9,TGTGCCAGCAGCCTCACAGATACGCAGTATTTT,CASSLTDTQYF
-,TRBJ1-1,TRBD1,TRBV19,TGTGCCAGTAGGAGACAGGGGCCCACTGAAGCTTTCTTT,CASRRQGPTEAFF
once,TRBJ1-5,-,TRBV27,TGTGCCAGCAGTTTGGGCGGGCTCAATCAGCCCCAGCATTTT,CASSLGGLNQPQHF
few,TRBJ1-2,-,TRBV27,TGTGCCAGCAGGGGGAGGGACTCAGGGGGCTACACCTTC,CASRGRDSGGYTF
-,TRBJ1-2,-,TRBV30,TGTGCCTCAAAAGGCGGGGAAGGCTATGGCTACACCTTC,CASKGGEGYGYTF
-,TRBJ1-4,-,TRBV15,TGTGCCACCAGCGGACGGGGACCCCAAGAGGGTAATGAAAAACTGTTTTTT,CATSGRGPQEGNEKLFF
-,TRBJ1-5,-,TRBV28,TGTGCCAGCAGTTTAGAGAAGGGGCCTAGCAATCAGCCCCAGCATTTT,CASSLEKGPSNQPQHF
-,TRBJ2-3,-,TRBV7-9,TGTGCCATCCCGGCGGGCACAGATACGCAGTATTTT,CAIPAGTDTQYF
few,TRBJ2-3,TRBD2,TRBV6-1,TGTGCCAGCAGTGGGACTAGCGGGGGGGCAGATACGCAGTATTTT,CASSGTSGGADTQYF
-,TRBJ1-2,-,TRBV30,TGTGCCTGGCGGATGGCCTGGACTACCTATGGCTACACCTTC,CAWRMAWTTYGYTF
-,TRBJ2-7,-,TRBV11-1,TGTGCCAGCAGCTTCGACGGTTCCGAGCAGTACTTC,CASSFDGSEQYF
-,TRBJ2-7,-,TRBV4-1,TGCGCCAGCAGCCAAGGAGGGGGTCCCTACGAGCAGTACTTC,CASSQGGGPYEQYF
once,TRBJ2-1,TRBD2,TRBV27,TGTGCCAGCAGTTTATCTGGCGGGGGGGCCAATGAGCAGTTCTTC,CASSLSGGGANEQFF
-,TRBJ1-1,-,TRBV28,TGTGCCAGCAGTCGTAATCGTGAAGCTTTCTTT,CASSRNREAFF
-,TRBJ2-5,TRBD2,TRBV7-9,TGTGCCAGCAGCGGACTAGCGGGAGGGCCCTGGGGAACGGCCCAGTACTTC,CASSGLAGGPWGTAQYF
-,TRBJ2-1,-,TRBV18,TGTGCCAGCTCACCAAATCGTTACAATGAGCAGTTCTTC,CASSPNRYNEQFF
-,TRBJ1-5,-,TRBV6-6,TGTGCCAGCAGTTATTTAGGAAGACAGAGCAATCAGCCCCAGCATTTT,CASSYLGRQSNQPQHF